A single sample gave rise to the 21 T cell receptor beta chains below, sequenced in a study of blood T cell repertoires in COVID-19. The table came from immunoSEQ multiplex PCR; TCRdb's copy has only in-frame clones and leaves some out. The sample records some 400,000 clones, approximately 89% being singletons. Material for sequencing was PBMCs or T cells enriched from blood (not recorded which). Receptor source: a woman under 40 who had recovered from COVID-19.

This sequence joins TRBV7-3 and TRBJ2-1; weak D call: TRBD2 (5 bases). This CDR3 comprises 13 residues. Germline assignment: CDR1 SGHTA and CDR2 FQGTGA. Trimming stripped 2 bases from V and 10 bases from J, with 12 bases between. CDR3 coding DNA: TGTGCCAGCAGCTTATACGGGGTAGAGGAGCAGTTCTTC. Amino acids: CASSLYGVEEQFF.

The rearrangement uses TRBV9 and TRBJ1-3, with no clear D. V dropped 0 bases and J dropped 2 bases, with 9 bases sitting between them. The CDR3 covers 15 residues. Germline-derived CDR1 and CDR2 are SGDLS and YYNGEE. In DNA, the CDR3 is TGTGCCAGCAGCGTAGCTCGAGTTCCTGGAAACACCATATATTTT. Its protein product is CASSVARVPGNTIYF.

V gene TRBV6-2 or TRBV6-3 combines with J gene TRBJ1-5, with 7 bases matching TRBD1. The CDR3 consists of 16 residues. V shed 3 bases, J shed 1 base, and the junction held 6 bases outside the gene matches. In germline, CDR1 is MNHEY, CDR2 SVGEGT. The CDR3 sequence: CASSYARGSSNQPQHF. The CDR3 DNA is TGTGCCAGCAGTTATGCCAGGGGGAGCAGCAATCAGCCCCAGCATTTT.

The V gene is TRBV19, the J gene TRBJ1-1; 7 positions agree with TRBD1. This CDR3 spans 14 amino acids. Germline trimming cut 5 bases from V and 5 bases from J; bases unmatched to any gene: 8. From germline, CDR1 is LNHDA and CDR2 SQIVND (reference sequence). The CDR3 DNA is TGTGCCAGTAGTCCTACAGGGGTTGGGACTGAAGCTTTCTTT. It translates to CASSPTGVGTEAFF.

The chain carries TRBV10-3 and TRBJ2-1, with TRBD1 matching over 8 bases. V lost 7 bases, J lost 0 bases, and 2 bases stayed unmatched. The length of the CDR3 is 14 residues. CDR1 and CDR2 (germline): ENHRY, SYGVKD. CDR3 amino acids: CAITGGNSYNEQFF. In DNA form, the CDR3 reads TGTGCCATCACAGGGGGCAACTCCTACAATGAGCAGTTCTTC.

The gene calls are TRBV28 and TRBJ1-5; D may be TRBD1 (6 bases). Trimming took 6 bases from V and 3 from J, leaving 15 bases between them. CDR3 length: 15 residues. CDR1 is MDHEN, CDR2 SYDVKM, per germline. CDR3 residues: CASRLGTRINQPQHF. In DNA form, the CDR3 reads TGTGCCAGCAGACTCGGGACAAGGATCAATCAGCCCCAGCATTTT.

This chain connects TRBV9 to TRBJ2-1, with 9 bases fitting TRBD2. J was trimmed by 8 bases and V by 2 bases; bases with no gene match: 11. Germline loops: CDR1 SGDLS, CDR2 YYNGEE. This CDR3 is built from 16 residues. The chain's CDR3 is CASSVRAGAGGDEQFF. CDR3 bases: TGTGCCAGCAGCGTCCGAGCGGGAGCGGGAGGAGATGAGCAGTTCTTC.

The chain recombines TRBV10-3 with TRBJ1-4; D remains unclear. The CDR3 contains 12 residues. V gave up 11 bases and J gave up 4 bases, with 11 bases separating them. Germline CDR1 is ENHRY and CDR2 is SYGVKD. The chain's CDR3 is CASGGRNEKLFF. The CDR3 coding sequence is TGTGCCTCGGGAGGGCGTAATGAAAAACTGTTTTTT.

The chain has TRBV6-4 and TRBJ2-7; 11 nucleotides match TRBD2. CDR1 and CDR2 (germline): MRHNA, SNTAGT. Trimming at V came to 3 bases and at J to 3 bases, leaving 13 bases not matched to a gene. This CDR3 contains 18 residues. CDR3 residues: CASSDRSDSGRAIYEQYF. The CDR3 bases are TGTGCCAGCAGTGATCGTAGTGATAGCGGGAGGGCCATCTACGAGCAGTACTTC.

V gene TRBV30 combines with J gene TRBJ1-5; TRBD1 matches 8 bases. After removal of 2 bases from V and 6 bases from J, the junction contained 3 bases not matched to a gene. Per germline, CDR1 GTSNPN and CDR2 SVGIG (reference sequence). The CDR3 is 13 amino acids. Here the CDR3 reads CAWSTGGFQPQHF. In nucleotides, the CDR3 is TGTGCCTGGAGTACAGGGGGTTTTCAGCCCCAGCATTTT.

This clone has just a few counts. V is TRBV30 and J is TRBJ1-4, with no clear D. The CDR3 has 16 residues. With 1 base removed from V and 2 bases from J, the gap between germline ends came to 14 bases. CDR1 and CDR2 (germline): GTSNPN, SVGIG (reference sequence). The CDR3, as DNA: TGTGCCTGGAGTGGGTTAGGGAGCGGGACTAATGAAAAACTGTTTTTT. It specifies CAWSGLGSGTNEKLFF.

The rearrangement uses TRBV19 and TRBJ1-5; 7 positions agree with TRBD1. The CDR3 runs to 15 residues. Trimming took 7 bases from V and 5 from J; bases not matched to a gene: 11. Germline CDR1 is LNHDA and CDR2 is SQIVND (reference sequence). The CDR3 is CASIRTGEVHQPQHF. The CDR3 coding sequence is TGTGCCAGTATTAGGACAGGCGAGGTCCATCAGCCCCAGCATTTT.

This sequence joins TRBV30 and TRBJ1-4, with D tentatively TRBD1 (6 bases). The V end lost 5 bases, the J end lost 4 bases, and 14 bases lay between the germline ends. The CDR3 is 14 residues long. CDR1 is GTSNPN and CDR2 is SVGIG in the germline V gene (reference sequence). CDR3: CAWAQDSYNEKLFF. CDR3 nucleotide sequence: TGTGCCTGGGCCCAGGACAGTTATAATGAAAAACTGTTTTTT.

In this sample, this clone turned up once. CDR3 in amino acids: CAIKTGEDGYTF. CDR3 nucleotide sequence: TGTGCCATCAAGACAGGGGAGGATGGCTACACCTTC. The chain uses TRBV10-3 and TRBJ1-2, with 8 bases that match TRBD1. Trimming removed 7 bases from V and 6 bases from J; junction bases left unmatched: 4. The CDR3 is made up of 12 amino acids. Germline V gene data show CDR1 as ENHRY and CDR2 as SYGVKD.

This clone was detected a few times. The chain recombines TRBV7-9 with TRBJ2-7; D might be TRBD1 (7 bases). Trimming cost V 1 base and J 3 bases, with 10 bases left between them. CDR3 length: 14 residues. Germline-derived CDR1 and CDR2 are SEHNR and FQNEAQ (reference sequence). CDR3: CASSLGGDSYEQYF. The CDR3 bases are TGTGCCAGCAGCTTAGGGGGGGACAGCTACGAGCAGTACTTC.

The V gene is TRBV6-2 or TRBV6-3, the J gene TRBJ1-3; 7 bases agree with TRBD1. The CDR3 consists of 19 residues. The germline V gene encodes CDR1 MNHEY and CDR2 SVGEGT. The trim removed 5 bases at V and 0 bases at J, leaving 16 bases unmatched. The DNA for the CDR3 is TGTGCCAGCAGTGACCGGCCGGGACAGCTACTACTCTCTGGAAACACCATATATTTT. As protein: CASSDRPGQLLLSGNTIYF.

The genes are TRBV4-2 and TRBJ2-7, with 12 bases fitting TRBD2. CDR3 length: 23 residues. In germline, CDR1 is LGHNA, CDR2 YNFKEQ. Unmatched junction bases numbered 24, after V lost 0 bases and J lost 3 bases. CDR3 in amino acids: CASSQDHASGRASRATAIYEQYF. As DNA, the CDR3 is TGTGCCAGCAGCCAAGATCACGCTAGCGGGAGGGCCTCGCGCGCCACCGCAATCTACGAGCAGTACTTC.

This clone showed up just once. This chain joins TRBV28 and TRBJ1-5, with 10 positions matching TRBD1. CDR3 length: 13 residues. Germline CDR1 is MDHEN and CDR2 is SYDVKM. V trimming: 6 bases; J trimming: 7 bases; junction bases outside the gene matches: 3. DNA of the CDR3: TGTGCCAGCAGCGACAGGGGGCGACAGCCCCAGCATTTT. Encoded protein: CASSDRGRQPQHF.

The chain links TRBV7-2 to TRBJ1-4; D might be TRBD1 (5 bases). V was pared by 1 base and J by 8 bases, with 14 bases between. Germline V lookup: CDR1 SGHTA, CDR2 FQGNSA. The CDR3 extends over 15 amino acids. DNA for the CDR3: TGTGCCAGCAGCTTAGGTGGGGCAGGGATGGAAAAACTGTTTTTT. It codes for CASSLGGAGMEKLFF. The full variable domain, its missing parts supplied by reference TRBV7-2 and TRBJ1-4, is GAGVSQSPSNKVTEKGKDVELRCDPISGHTALYWYRQSLGQGLEFLIYFQGNSAPDKSGLPSDRFSAERTGGSVSTLTIQRTQQEDSAVYLCASSLGGAGMEKLFFGSGTQLSVL.

The J gene is TRBJ1-2, the V gene TRBV19; 10 bases fit TRBD1. Per the germline V gene, CDR1 is LNHDA and CDR2 is SQIVND (reference sequence). V was pared by 7 bases and J by 9 bases, with 14 bases of the junction left unmatched. The CDR3 is 15 residues long. The CDR3 loop reads CASTHKGQGMRSYTF. The CDR3 DNA reads as TGTGCCAGTACTCATAAGGGACAGGGGATGCGTAGCTACACCTTC.

The chain recombines TRBV3-1 (or the pseudogene TRBV3-2) with TRBJ1-1, with D unclear. The CDR3 sequence is 14 residues long. V lost 0 bases, J lost 1 base, and 6 bases lay in between. CDR1 is LGHDT and CDR2 is YNNKEL in the germline V gene (reference sequence). CDR3 in DNA: TGTGCCAGCAGCCAAGAAACAGAGAACACTGAAGCTTTCTTT. Residues: CASSQETENTEAFF.